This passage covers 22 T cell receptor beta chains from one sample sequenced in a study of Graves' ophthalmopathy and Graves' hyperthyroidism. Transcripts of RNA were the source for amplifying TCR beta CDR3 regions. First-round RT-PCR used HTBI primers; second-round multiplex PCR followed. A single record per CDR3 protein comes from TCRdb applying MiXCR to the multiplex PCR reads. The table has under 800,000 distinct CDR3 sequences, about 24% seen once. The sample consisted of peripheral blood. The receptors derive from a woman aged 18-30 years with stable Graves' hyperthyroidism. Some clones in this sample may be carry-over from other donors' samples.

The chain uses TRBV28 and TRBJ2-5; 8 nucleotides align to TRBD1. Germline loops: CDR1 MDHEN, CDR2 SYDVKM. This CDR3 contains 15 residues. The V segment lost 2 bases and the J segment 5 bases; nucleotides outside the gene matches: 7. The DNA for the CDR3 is TGTGCCAGCAGTTTACAGGGGGCGCGATCGGAGACCCAGTACTTC. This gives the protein CASSLQGARSETQYF.

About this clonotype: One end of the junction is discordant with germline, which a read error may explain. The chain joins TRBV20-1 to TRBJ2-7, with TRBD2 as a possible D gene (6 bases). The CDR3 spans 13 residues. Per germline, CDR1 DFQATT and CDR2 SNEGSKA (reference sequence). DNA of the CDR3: TGCAGTGCCCCGACTATCGGGAGCTACGATCAGTACTTC. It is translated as CSAPTIGSYDQYF.

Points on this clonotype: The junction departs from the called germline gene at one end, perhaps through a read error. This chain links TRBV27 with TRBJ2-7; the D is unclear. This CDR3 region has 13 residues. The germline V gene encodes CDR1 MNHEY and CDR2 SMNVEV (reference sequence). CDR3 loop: CASSLGAGYERYF. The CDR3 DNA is TGTGCCAGCAGTTTAGGCGCCGGCTACGAGCGGTACTTC.

CDR3 sequence reads: CASSYQAGTVNTEAFF. The DNA for the CDR3 is TGTGCCAGCAGTTACCAAGCCGGGACAGTGAACACTGAAGCTTTCTTT. V gene TRBV6-5 combines with J gene TRBJ1-1; TRBD1 matches at 7 bases. The CDR3 loop spans 16 amino acids. The trim removed 2 bases at V and 0 bases at J, leaving 6 bases unmatched. CDR1 and CDR2 (germline): MNHEY, SVGAGI.

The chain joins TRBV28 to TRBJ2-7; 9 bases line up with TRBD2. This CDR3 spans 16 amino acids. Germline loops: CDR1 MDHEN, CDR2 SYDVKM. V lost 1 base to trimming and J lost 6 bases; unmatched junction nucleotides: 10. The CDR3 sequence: CASSLSTAGGSLEQYF. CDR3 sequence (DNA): TGTGCCAGCAGTTTATCCACAGCGGGGGGATCCCTCGAGCAGTACTTC.

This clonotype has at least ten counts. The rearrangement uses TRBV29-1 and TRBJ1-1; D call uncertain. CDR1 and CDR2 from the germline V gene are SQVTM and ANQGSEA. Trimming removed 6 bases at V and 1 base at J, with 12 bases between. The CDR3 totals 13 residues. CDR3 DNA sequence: TGCAGCGTCCAGGACCCGGCGAACACTGAAGCTTTCTTT. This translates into CSVQDPANTEAFF.

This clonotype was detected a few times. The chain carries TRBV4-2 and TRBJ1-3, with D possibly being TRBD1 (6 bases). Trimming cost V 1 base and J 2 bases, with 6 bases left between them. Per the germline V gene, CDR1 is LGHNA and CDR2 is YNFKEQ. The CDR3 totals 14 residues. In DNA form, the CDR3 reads TGTGCCAGCAGCCAAGCAGGGGCTGGAAACACCATATATTTT. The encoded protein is CASSQAGAGNTIYF.

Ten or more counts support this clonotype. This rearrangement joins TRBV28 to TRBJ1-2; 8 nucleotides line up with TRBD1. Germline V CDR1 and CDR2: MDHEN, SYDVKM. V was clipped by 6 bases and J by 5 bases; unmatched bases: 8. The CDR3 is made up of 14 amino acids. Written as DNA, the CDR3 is TGTGCCAGCAGCTATGGACAGGGTTTTTATGGCTACACCTTC. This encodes CASSYGQGFYGYTF.

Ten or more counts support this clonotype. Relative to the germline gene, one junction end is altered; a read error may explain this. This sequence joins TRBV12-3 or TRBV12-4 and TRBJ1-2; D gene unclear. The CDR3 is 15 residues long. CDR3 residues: CASSLVQQTNHGYTF. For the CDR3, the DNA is TGTGCCAGCAGTTTAGTACAGCAAACTAACCATGGCTACACCTTC.

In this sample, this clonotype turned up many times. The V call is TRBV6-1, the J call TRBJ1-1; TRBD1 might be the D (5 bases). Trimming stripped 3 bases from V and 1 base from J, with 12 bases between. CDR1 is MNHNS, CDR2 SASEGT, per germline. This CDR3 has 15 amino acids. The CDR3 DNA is TGTGCCAGCAGTGACCAGGGACGGGAGAACACTGAAGCTTTCTTT. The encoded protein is CASSDQGRENTEAFF.

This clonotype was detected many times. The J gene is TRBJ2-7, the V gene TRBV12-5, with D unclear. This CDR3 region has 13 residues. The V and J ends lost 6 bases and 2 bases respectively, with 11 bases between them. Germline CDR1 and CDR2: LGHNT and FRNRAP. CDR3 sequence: CASGPPATYEQYF. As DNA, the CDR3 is TGTGCTAGTGGCCCCCCGGCGACCTACGAGCAGTACTTC.

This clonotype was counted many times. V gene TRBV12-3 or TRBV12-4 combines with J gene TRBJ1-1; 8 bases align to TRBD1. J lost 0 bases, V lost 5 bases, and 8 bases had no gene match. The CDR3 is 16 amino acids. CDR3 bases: TGTGCCAGCAGTCCCTCCCGACAGGGGTTGAACACTGAAGCTTTCTTT. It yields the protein CASSPSRQGLNTEAFF.

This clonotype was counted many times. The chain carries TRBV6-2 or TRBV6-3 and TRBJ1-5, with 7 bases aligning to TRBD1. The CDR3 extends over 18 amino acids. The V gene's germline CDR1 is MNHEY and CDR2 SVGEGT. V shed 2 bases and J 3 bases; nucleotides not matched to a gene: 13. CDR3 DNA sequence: TGTGCCAGCAGTTACCCCACTACCTTGACAGGGAACAATCAGCCCCAGCATTTT. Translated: CASSYPTTLTGNNQPQHF.

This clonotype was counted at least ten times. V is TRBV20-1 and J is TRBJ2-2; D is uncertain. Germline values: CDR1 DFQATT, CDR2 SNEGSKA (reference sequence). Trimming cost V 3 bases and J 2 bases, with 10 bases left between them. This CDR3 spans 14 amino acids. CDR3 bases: TGCAGTGCTAGTCGGGTCCAAAACACCGGGGAGCTGTTTTTT. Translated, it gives CSASRVQNTGELFF.

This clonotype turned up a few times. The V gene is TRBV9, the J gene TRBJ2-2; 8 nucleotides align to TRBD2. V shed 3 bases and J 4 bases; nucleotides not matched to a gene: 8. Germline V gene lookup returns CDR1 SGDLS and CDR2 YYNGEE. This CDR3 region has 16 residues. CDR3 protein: CASSAPGLGGTGELFF. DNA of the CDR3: TGTGCCAGCAGCGCACCGGGACTAGGCGGCACCGGGGAGCTGTTTTTT.

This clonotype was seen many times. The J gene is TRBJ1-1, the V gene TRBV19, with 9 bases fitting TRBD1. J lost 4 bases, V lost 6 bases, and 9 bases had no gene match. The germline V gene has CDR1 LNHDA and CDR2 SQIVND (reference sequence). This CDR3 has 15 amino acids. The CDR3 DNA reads TGTGCCAGTAGAATCAAGGGACAGGGAAGCACTGAAGCTTTCTTT. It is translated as CASRIKGQGSTEAFF.

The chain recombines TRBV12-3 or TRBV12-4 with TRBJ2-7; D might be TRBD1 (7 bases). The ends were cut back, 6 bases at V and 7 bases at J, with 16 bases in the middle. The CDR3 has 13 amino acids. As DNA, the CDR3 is TGTGCCAGCAGGATAACAGGGGCGGGAGAGCAGTACTTC. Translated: CASRITGAGEQYF.

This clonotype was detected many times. CDR3: CASRSVYSGNTIYF. DNA for the CDR3: TGTGCCAGTAGATCAGTTTACTCTGGAAACACCATATATTTT. This rearrangement joins TRBV19 to TRBJ1-3; D remains unclear. Germline values: CDR1 LNHDA, CDR2 SQIVND (reference sequence). This CDR3 is built from 14 residues. The V and J ends lost 6 bases and 0 bases respectively, with 9 bases between them.

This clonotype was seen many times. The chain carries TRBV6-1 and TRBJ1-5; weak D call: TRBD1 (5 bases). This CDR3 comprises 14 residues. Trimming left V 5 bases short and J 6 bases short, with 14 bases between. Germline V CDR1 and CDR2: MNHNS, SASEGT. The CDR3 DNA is TGTGCCAGCAGTCCCCCAGGAGGGGTTCAGCCCCAGCATTTT. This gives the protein CASSPPGGVQPQHF.

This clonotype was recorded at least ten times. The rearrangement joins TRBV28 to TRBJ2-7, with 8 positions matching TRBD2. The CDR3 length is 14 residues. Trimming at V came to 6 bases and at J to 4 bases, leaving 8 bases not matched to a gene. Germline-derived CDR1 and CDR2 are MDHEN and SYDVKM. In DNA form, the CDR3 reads TGTGCCAGCAGAGGCCAGCGGGAGTTATACGAGCAGTACTTC. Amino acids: CASRGQRELYEQYF.

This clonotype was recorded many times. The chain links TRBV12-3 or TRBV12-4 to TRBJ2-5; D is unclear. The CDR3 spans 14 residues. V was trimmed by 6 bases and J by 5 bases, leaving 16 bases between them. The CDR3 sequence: CASSPLKVAETQYF. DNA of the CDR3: TGTGCCAGCAGCCCTCTGAAAGTCGCCGAGACCCAGTACTTC.

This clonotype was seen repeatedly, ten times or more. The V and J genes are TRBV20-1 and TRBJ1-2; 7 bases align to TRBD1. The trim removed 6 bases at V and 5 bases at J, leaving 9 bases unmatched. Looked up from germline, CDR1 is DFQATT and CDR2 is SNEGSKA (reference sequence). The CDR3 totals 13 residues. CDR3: CSASAGGIYGYTF. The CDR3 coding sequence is TGCAGTGCCTCCGCAGGGGGTATATATGGCTACACCTTC.